These 10 T cell receptor beta chains came from one sample sequenced in a study of shared clonotypes between healthy human individuals. This table comes from immunoSEQ multiplex PCR, and its TCRdb copy is limited to in-frame clones, with some not included. There are 2 million to 2.5 million clones in the sample; 80% to 95% occur only once, and about 0.34% lies in the top ten. Sequencing was performed on naive CD4+ T cells from PBMCs. Specified subset: CD45RA+ positively selected. These TCRs come from a young man in good health. Some clones in this sample may be carry-over from other donors' samples.

CDR3 sequence (DNA): TGTGCCAGCAGTGAATATAGCGGGAGGGAGGAGCAGTACTTC. Amino acids: CASSEYSGREEQYF. The chain joins TRBV25-1 to TRBJ2-7, with TRBD2 identical over 11 bases. Per germline, CDR1 MGHDK and CDR2 SYGVNS. This CDR3 comprises 14 residues. V lost 0 bases to trimming and J lost 7 bases; unmatched junction nucleotides: 2.

The rearrangement links TRBV10-2 to TRBJ2-2; 11 bases are a match to TRBD1. Germline-derived CDR1 and CDR2 are WSHSY and SAAADI. This CDR3 region has 15 residues. After removal of 6 bases from V and 0 bases from J, the junction contained 0 bases not matched to a gene. CDR3 nucleotides: TGCGCCAGCAGGGGACAGGGGGCGAACACCGGGGAGCTGTTTTTT. Its translation: CASRGQGANTGELFF.

This clone came up once. The rearrangement links TRBV5-1 to TRBJ1-2; D is undetermined. This CDR3 is built from 14 residues. Germline loops: CDR1 SGHRS, CDR2 YFSETQ. V lost 2 bases and J 8 bases, leaving 16 bases between the germline ends. In DNA form, the CDR3 reads TGCGCCAGCAGCTTCGCAGTACAATATGAGGGCTACACCTTC. Translating it yields CASSFAVQYEGYTF. The whole variable domain, filled in from reference TRBV5-1 and TRBJ1-2, reads KAGVTQTPRYLIKTRGQQVTLSCSPISGHRSVSWYQQTPGQGLQFLFEYFSETQRNKGNFPGRFSGRQFSNSRSEMNVSTLELGDSALYLCASSFAVQYEGYTFGSGTRLTVV.

The J gene is TRBJ2-3, the V gene TRBV10-3; a weak D match, TRBD1 (6 bases). V was pared by 3 bases and J by 6 bases, with 13 bases between. CDR3 length: 14 amino acids. Germline CDR1 and CDR2: ENHRY and SYGVKD. The chain's CDR3 is CAISEGAGEDTQYF. The CDR3 DNA reads as TGTGCCATCAGTGAAGGGGCAGGGGAGGATACGCAGTATTTT.

J is TRBJ2-7 and V is TRBV4-2, with D possibly being TRBD1 or TRBD2 (5 bases each). Trimming left V 0 bases short and J 3 bases short, with 12 bases between. The CDR3 sequence is 15 residues long. CDR1 and CDR2 from the germline V gene are LGHNA and YNFKEQ. The chain's CDR3 is CASSQEGSGSYEQYF. In DNA, the CDR3 is TGTGCCAGCAGCCAAGAAGGTTCAGGGAGCTACGAGCAGTACTTC.

This sequence joins TRBV6-1 and TRBJ2-5; D not resolved. The CDR3 consists of 16 residues. V dropped 4 bases and J dropped 3 bases, with 18 bases sitting between them. The germline V gene encodes CDR1 MNHNS and CDR2 SASEGT. The CDR3, as DNA: TGTGCCAGCAGTGCCCTGATCATTGAAGGGAAAGAGACCCAGTACTTC. This gives the protein CASSALIIEGKETQYF.

As regards this clone: The sample carries other DNA sequences with the same CDR3. V usage is TRBV7-2 and J usage is TRBJ2-5; 9 bases match TRBD1. V gave up 1 base and J gave up 5 bases; unmatched junction bases: 5. This CDR3 has 15 residues. CDR1 is SGHTA, CDR2 FQGNSA, per germline. CDR3 in amino acids: CASSLGGQGSETQYF. CDR3 coding DNA: TGTGCCAGCAGCTTAGGAGGACAGGGGAGCGAGACCCAGTACTTC.

V is TRBV28 and J is TRBJ1-2, with TRBD1 as a possible D gene (5 bases). Germline lookup yields CDR1 MDHEN and CDR2 SYDVKM. The CDR3 runs to 13 residues. Trimming removed 2 bases at V and 3 bases at J, with 7 bases between. The CDR3 DNA sequence: TGTGCCAGCAGTTTACAGGGACACTATGGCTACACCTTC. Protein: CASSLQGHYGYTF.

The CDR3 loop is CASSFGVTQEYGYTF. As DNA, the CDR3 is TGTGCCAGCAGCTTTGGGGTAACCCAAGAGTATGGCTACACCTTC. The chain carries TRBV5-5 and TRBJ1-2; D call uncertain. Trimming took 2 bases from V and 5 from J, leaving 16 bases between them. Germline-derived CDR1 and CDR2 are SGHKS and YYEKEE (reference sequence). The CDR3 totals 15 residues.

The genes are TRBV11-3 and TRBJ2-2, with 8 bases that match TRBD2. CDR1 SGHNT and CDR2 YENEEA come from the germline V gene. V lost 1 base, J lost 6 bases, and 7 bases stayed unmatched. This CDR3 is 16 amino acids long. The CDR3 spells CASSLGPSGSSGELFF. The DNA for the CDR3 is TGTGCCAGCAGCTTAGGGCCTAGCGGGTCGTCCGGGGAGCTGTTTTTT.